Following are 24 T cell receptor beta chains from one sample sequenced in a study of cytomegalovirus exposure and HLA in healthy donors (TCRdb year 2017). The method was the immunoSEQ multiplex PCR assay. A mixture of 60 forward primers for TCR Vbeta segments and 13 reverse primers for TCR Jbeta segments was used in the multiplex PCR. Here the immuneACCESS table is served through TCRdb, limited to in-frame sequences with V and J called. Missing clones are a known gap in these copies; in checked studies unresolved V genes cover under half, and the rest lacks a known reason. The table for this sample lists about 180,000 clones; around four fifths of them were counted only once. The top ten clones comprise roughly 1.5% of the sample. Sequenced sample: PBMCs. The receptor set was obtained from a man between 18 and 35 years old in good health and CMV-seronegative.

V gene TRBV11-2 combines with J gene TRBJ2-7, with unresolved D. Trimming pared 0 bases from V and 7 bases from J, leaving 16 bases between. The CDR3 runs 15 residues. Germline V gene sequence: CDR1 SGHAT, CDR2 FQNNGV. CDR3 loop: CASSLDQEPPDEQYF. The DNA for the CDR3 is TGTGCCAGCAGCTTAGATCAGGAACCTCCGGATGAGCAGTACTTC.

The chain has TRBV11-2 and TRBJ1-1; perhaps TRBD1 as D (6 bases). Trimming cost V 6 bases and J 6 bases, with 14 bases left between them. Germline V CDR1 and CDR2: SGHAT, FQNNGV. This CDR3 has 13 amino acids. The CDR3 nucleotides read TGTGCCAGCAGGGACAGCTGGGCAGCTGAAGCTTTCTTT. This sequence encodes CASRDSWAAEAFF.

The rearrangement links TRBV10-3 to TRBJ1-2; 8 nucleotides match TRBD1. Germline V gene data show CDR1 as ENHRY and CDR2 as SYGVKD. The CDR3 sequence is 14 residues long. V trimming: 6 bases; J trimming: 0 bases; junction bases outside the gene matches: 3. The CDR3 reads CAISRTGSNYGYTF. The CDR3 DNA reads as TGTGCCATCAGCCGGACAGGGTCTAACTATGGCTACACCTTC.

V is TRBV28 and J is TRBJ2-7; TRBD2 might be the D (6 bases). The CDR3 totals 17 residues. V was trimmed by 2 bases and J by 4 bases, leaving 21 bases between them. The germline V gene has CDR1 MDHEN and CDR2 SYDVKM. CDR3 in amino acids: CASSLESASGRNYEQYF. CDR3 coding DNA: TGTGCCAGCAGTTTAGAGAGTGCGTCAGGGAGGAATTACGAGCAGTACTTC.

In its sample, this clone was seen a few times. The chain joins TRBV5-6 to TRBJ2-5; 7 bases line up with TRBD1. V gave up 3 bases and J gave up 5 bases; unmatched junction bases: 4. The CDR3 is 13 amino acids. Germline CDR1 is SGHDT and CDR2 is YYEEEE. As DNA, the CDR3 is TGTGCCAGCAGCTGGACGACAGGGGAGACCCAGTACTTC. Translating it yields CASSWTTGETQYF.

The V gene is TRBV29-1, the J gene TRBJ2-7, with D perhaps matching TRBD2 (6 bases). The CDR3 length is 12 residues. V lost 4 bases and J 4 bases, leaving 11 bases between the germline ends. Looked up from germline, CDR1 is SQVTM and CDR2 is ANQGSEA. The CDR3 sequence is CSVGGGFYEQYF. In DNA, the CDR3 is TGCAGCGTTGGCGGAGGGTTTTACGAGCAGTACTTC.

The genes are TRBV14 and TRBJ2-1; TRBD2 aligns across 11 bases. Germline V gene lookup returns CDR1 SGHDN and CDR2 FVKESK. CDR3 length: 15 residues. V trimming: 5 bases; J trimming: 4 bases; junction bases outside the gene matches: 4. The CDR3 reads CASSDRLAGYNEQFF. The CDR3 region has the DNA TGTGCCAGCAGCGATAGACTAGCGGGATACAATGAGCAGTTCTTC.

CDR3 DNA sequence: TGCAGCGTTTCCAGGGGGCATTACGAGCAGTACTTC. Its protein is CSVSRGHYEQYF. The chain links TRBV29-1 to TRBJ2-7, with 8 bases matching TRBD1. CDR3 length: 12 residues. The V and J ends lost 5 bases and 4 bases, in that order; junction bases with no gene match: 4. Germline V gene lookup returns CDR1 SQVTM and CDR2 ANQGSEA.

The J gene is TRBJ1-2, the V gene TRBV9; 7 bases match TRBD1. The CDR3 has 17 amino acids. V shed 0 bases and J 5 bases; nucleotides not matched to a gene: 13. From germline, CDR1 is SGDLS and CDR2 YYNGEE. The CDR3 DNA is TGTGCCAGCAGCGTAGGTCTGGACAGGAGGTCGGGTTATGGCTACACCTTC. Its protein is CASSVGLDRRSGYGYTF. Full variable domain (rest looked up from reference TRBV9 and TRBJ1-2): DSGVTQTPKHLITATGQRVTLRCSPRSGDLSVYWYQQSLDQGLQFLIQYYNGEERAKGNILERFSAQQFPDLHSELNLSSLELGDSALYFCASSVGLDRRSGYGYTFGSGTRLTVV.

The DNA for the CDR3 is TGTGCCAGCACTCACACCAGCTCTGGGGCCAACGTCCTGACTTTC. This gives the protein CASTHTSSGANVLTF. V and J are TRBV28 and TRBJ2-6; D gene ambiguous. Germline V gene lookup returns CDR1 MDHEN and CDR2 SYDVKM. The CDR3 has 15 amino acids. V lost 7 bases to trimming and J lost 0 bases, with 10 bases between them.

The chain combines TRBV18 with TRBJ2-5; the D gene is possibly TRBD1 (6 bases). Germline CDR1 reads KGHSH; CDR2 reads LQKENI. The CDR3 runs 11 residues. The V end was cut by 6 bases, the J end by 5 bases, with 7 bases between. The CDR3 DNA follows: TGTGCCAGCTCTACAGGGGAGACCCAGTACTTC. It yields the protein CASSTGETQYF.

The chain carries TRBV4-3 and TRBJ1-1; tentative D call: TRBD1 (5 bases). CDR1 and CDR2 (germline): LGHNA, YSLEER. V shed 0 bases and J shed 4 bases, with 6 bases lying between them. The CDR3 is made up of 13 amino acids. The CDR3 coding sequence is TGCGCCAGCAGCCAAGAAAGGGGCACTGAAGCTTTCTTT. Amino acids: CASSQERGTEAFF.

The rearrangement links TRBV7-2 to TRBJ2-7; tentatively, D is TRBD2 (6 bases). Trimming stripped 1 base from V and 4 bases from J, with 14 bases between. The CDR3 covers 15 residues. Germline V gene lookup returns CDR1 SGHTA and CDR2 FQGNSA. The DNA for the CDR3 is TGTGCCAGCAGCTTAGACGCGGCGGGGAGGTACGAGCAGTACTTC. This encodes CASSLDAAGRYEQYF.

The chain couples TRBV29-1 to TRBJ1-2; possibly TRBD1 for D (5 bases). Per germline, CDR1 SQVTM and CDR2 ANQGSEA. The CDR3 loop spans 12 amino acids. Trimming shortened V by 6 bases and J by 3 bases, and 11 bases separated the two germline ends. CDR3 nucleotides: TGCAGCGTCCCGGGGGGTGACTATGGCTACACCTTC. Encoded protein: CSVPGGDYGYTF.

This clone was detected once. This chain connects TRBV7-2 to TRBJ2-5; perhaps TRBD1 as D (5 bases). The CDR3 is made up of 14 amino acids. Deletions cut 5 bases from V and 2 bases from J, with 12 bases between. The germline V gene encodes CDR1 SGHTA and CDR2 FQGNSA. CDR3 nucleotides: TGTGCCAGCAGCCGGGCAGGGCGGCAAGAGACCCAGTACTTC. Residues: CASSRAGRQETQYF.

The chain carries TRBV10-3 and TRBJ2-5; 9 positions match TRBD2. J gave up 3 bases and V 3 bases, and 5 bases lay outside the gene matches. This CDR3 region has 15 residues. Per the germline V gene, CDR1 is ENHRY and CDR2 is SYGVKD. The CDR3: CAISDGAGGKETQYF. Written as DNA, the CDR3 is TGTGCCATCAGTGATGGAGCGGGGGGTAAAGAGACCCAGTACTTC.

The rearrangement joins TRBV4-3 to TRBJ1-1; 9 bases agree with TRBD1. CDR3 length: 15 amino acids. The ends lost 4 bases at V and 4 bases at J; junction bases unmatched: 7. Germline CDR1 is LGHNA and CDR2 is YSLEER. The CDR3 sequence is CASSPETGGSTEAFF. The CDR3 region has the DNA TGCGCCAGCAGCCCCGAGACAGGGGGGAGCACTGAAGCTTTCTTT.

J is TRBJ2-1 and V is TRBV10-3; D is unclear. CDR3 length equals 13 residues. V was cut by 7 bases and J by 6 bases, with 13 bases left in between. The V gene's germline CDR1 is ENHRY and CDR2 SYGVKD. CDR3 amino acids: CAIKANDFNEQFF. For the CDR3, the DNA is TGTGCCATCAAAGCCAATGATTTCAATGAGCAGTTCTTC.

The CDR3 loop is CASSTGSNTGELFF. In DNA form, the CDR3 reads TGTGCCAGCTCCACGGGGTCGAACACCGGGGAGCTGTTTTTT. This chain joins TRBV18 and TRBJ2-2; possibly TRBD2 for D (5 bases). Germline-derived CDR1 and CDR2 are KGHSH and LQKENI. Between the trimmed V and J ends, which lost 6 bases and 0 bases, there was a span of 8 bases. The CDR3 is 14 residues long.

The V call is TRBV5-5, the J call TRBJ2-3, with unresolved D. Germline loops: CDR1 SGHKS, CDR2 YYEKEE (reference sequence). The CDR3 loop spans 16 amino acids. V was clipped by 0 bases and J by 1 base, with 12 bases between them. The CDR3 is CASSLALIQGTDTQYF. The CDR3 DNA reads TGTGCCAGCAGCTTGGCCCTGATTCAGGGCACAGATACGCAGTATTTT.

This chain connects TRBV5-1 to TRBJ2-4, with D possibly TRBD1 on 7 matching bases. V was clipped by 4 bases and J by 4 bases, with 15 bases between them. Per the germline V gene, CDR1 is SGHRS and CDR2 is YFSETQ. The CDR3 covers 15 residues. The CDR3 nucleotides are TGCGCCAGCAGCCGTACGGGGGACAGAAAAAACATTCAGTACTTC. Its protein product is CASSRTGDRKNIQYF.

The V call is TRBV9, the J call TRBJ2-3, with 12 bases identical to TRBD2. V was pared by 7 bases and J by 4 bases, with 7 bases of the junction left unmatched. The germline V gene has CDR1 SGDLS and CDR2 YYNGEE. This CDR3 has 15 residues. The CDR3 DNA reads TGTGCCAGCTCACCTAGCGGGGGGGTGTCAGATACGCAGTATTTT. It yields the protein CASSPSGGVSDTQYF.

This sequence joins TRBV5-1 and TRBJ1-4, with TRBD1 matching over 9 bases. The CDR3 sequence is 15 residues long. Per germline, CDR1 SGHRS and CDR2 YFSETQ. J gave up 10 bases and V 3 bases, and 10 bases lay outside the gene matches. CDR3 nucleotides: TGCGCCAGCAGCTGGCTGGGACAGGGTCAGGGAAAACTGTTTTTT. Encoded protein: CASSWLGQGQGKLFF.

This chain connects TRBV5-1 to TRBJ2-3; D unclear. Trimming shortened V by 4 bases and J by 2 bases, and 11 bases separated the two germline ends. The CDR3 loop spans 14 amino acids. The germline V gene encodes CDR1 SGHRS and CDR2 YFSETQ. The CDR3, as DNA: TGCGCCAGCAGCCGCGACACTGACACAGATACGCAGTATTTT. Translation: CASSRDTDTDTQYF.